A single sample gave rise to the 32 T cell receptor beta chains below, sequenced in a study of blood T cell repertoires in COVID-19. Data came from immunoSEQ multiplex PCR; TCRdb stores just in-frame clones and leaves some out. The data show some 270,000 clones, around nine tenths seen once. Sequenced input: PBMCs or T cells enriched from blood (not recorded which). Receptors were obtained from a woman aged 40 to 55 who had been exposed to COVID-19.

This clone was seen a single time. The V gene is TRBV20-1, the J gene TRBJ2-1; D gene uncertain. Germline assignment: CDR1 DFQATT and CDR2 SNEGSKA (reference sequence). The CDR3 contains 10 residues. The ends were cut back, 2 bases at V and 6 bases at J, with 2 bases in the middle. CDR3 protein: CSARLNEQFF. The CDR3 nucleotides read TGCAGTGCTAGACTCAATGAGCAGTTCTTC.

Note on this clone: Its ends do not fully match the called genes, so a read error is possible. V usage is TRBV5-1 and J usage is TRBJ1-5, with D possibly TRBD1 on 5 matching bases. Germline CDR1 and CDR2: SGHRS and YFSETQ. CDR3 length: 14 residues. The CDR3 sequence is CASSPDIQGQPQHF. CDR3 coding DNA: TGTGCCAGCAGCCCAGACATTCAGGGACAGCCCCAGCATTTT.

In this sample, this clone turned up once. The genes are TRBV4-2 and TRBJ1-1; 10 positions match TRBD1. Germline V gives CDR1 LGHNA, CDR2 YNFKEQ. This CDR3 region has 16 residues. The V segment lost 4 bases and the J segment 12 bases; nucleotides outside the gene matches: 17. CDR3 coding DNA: TGTGCCAGCAGCCCAACCTTTGAGAGACAGGGGGCTTTATCTTTCTTT. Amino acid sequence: CASSPTFERQGALSFF.

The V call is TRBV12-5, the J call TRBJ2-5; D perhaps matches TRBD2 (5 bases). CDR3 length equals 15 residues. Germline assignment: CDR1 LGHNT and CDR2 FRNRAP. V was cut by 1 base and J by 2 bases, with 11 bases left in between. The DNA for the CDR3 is TGTGCTAGTGGTTTGGGGATAGCGACTCAAGAGACCCAGTACTTC. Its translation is CASGLGIATQETQYF.

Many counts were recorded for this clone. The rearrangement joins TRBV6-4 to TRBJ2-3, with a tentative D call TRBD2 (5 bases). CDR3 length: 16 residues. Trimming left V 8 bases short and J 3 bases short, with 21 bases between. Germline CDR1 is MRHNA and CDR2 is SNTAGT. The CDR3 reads CASRASLLTETDTQYF. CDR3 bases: TGTGCCAGCCGGGCTAGCCTTCTGACTGAAACAGATACGCAGTATTTT.

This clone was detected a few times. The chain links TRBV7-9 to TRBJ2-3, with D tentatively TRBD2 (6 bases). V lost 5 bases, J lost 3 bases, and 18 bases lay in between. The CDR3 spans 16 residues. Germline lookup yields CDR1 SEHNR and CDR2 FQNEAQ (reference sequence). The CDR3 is CASSRGLLGVTDTQYF. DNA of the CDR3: TGTGCCAGCAGCAGGGGACTTCTCGGGGTGACAGATACGCAGTATTTT.

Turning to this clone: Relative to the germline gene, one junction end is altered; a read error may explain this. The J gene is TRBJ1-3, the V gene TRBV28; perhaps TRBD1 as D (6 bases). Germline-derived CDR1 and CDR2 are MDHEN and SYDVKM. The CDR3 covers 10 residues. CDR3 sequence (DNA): TGTGCCAGCAGTTCGACAGGCTTAAACTTT. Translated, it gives CASSSTGLNF.

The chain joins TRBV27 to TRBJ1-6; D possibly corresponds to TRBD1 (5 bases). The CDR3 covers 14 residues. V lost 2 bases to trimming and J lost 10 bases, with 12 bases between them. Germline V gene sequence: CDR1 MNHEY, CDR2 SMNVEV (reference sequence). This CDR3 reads CASSLRQGHSPLHF. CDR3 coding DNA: TGTGCCAGCAGTTTACGTCAGGGTCACTCACCCCTCCACTTT.

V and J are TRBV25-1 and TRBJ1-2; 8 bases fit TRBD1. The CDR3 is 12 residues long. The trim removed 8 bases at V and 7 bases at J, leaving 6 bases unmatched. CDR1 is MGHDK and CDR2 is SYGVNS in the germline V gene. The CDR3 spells CASWQGAVGYTF. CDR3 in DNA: TGTGCCAGCTGGCAGGGGGCTGTTGGCTACACCTTC.

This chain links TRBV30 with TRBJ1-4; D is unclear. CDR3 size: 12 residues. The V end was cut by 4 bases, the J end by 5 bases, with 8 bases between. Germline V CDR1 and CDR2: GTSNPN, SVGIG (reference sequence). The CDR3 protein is CAWNRRNEKLFF. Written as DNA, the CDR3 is TGTGCCTGGAACCGCCGGAATGAAAAACTGTTTTTT.

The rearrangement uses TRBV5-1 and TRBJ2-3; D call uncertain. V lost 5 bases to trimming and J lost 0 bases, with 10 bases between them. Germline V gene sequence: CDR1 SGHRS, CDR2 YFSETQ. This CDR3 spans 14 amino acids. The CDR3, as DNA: TGCGCCAGCAGTCTGGCGGATAGCACAGATACGCAGTATTTT. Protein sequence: CASSLADSTDTQYF.

The CDR3 DNA is TGTGCCAGCAGTTACTCCACATTGGGCAGCCTGAACACTGAAGCTTTCTTT. Amino acid sequence: CASSYSTLGSLNTEAFF. The V call is TRBV6-2 or TRBV6-3, the J call TRBJ1-1; D unclear. The germline CDR1 and CDR2 sequences are MNHEY and SVGEGT. The CDR3 is made up of 17 amino acids. Trimming removed 0 bases at V and 0 bases at J, with 14 bases between.

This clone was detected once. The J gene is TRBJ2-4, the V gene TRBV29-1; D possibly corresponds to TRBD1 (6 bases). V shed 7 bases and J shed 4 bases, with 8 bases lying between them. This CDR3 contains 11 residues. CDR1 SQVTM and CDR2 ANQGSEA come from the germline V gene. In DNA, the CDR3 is TGCAGCGCGGACAGTAAAAACATTCAGTACTTC. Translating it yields CSADSKNIQYF.

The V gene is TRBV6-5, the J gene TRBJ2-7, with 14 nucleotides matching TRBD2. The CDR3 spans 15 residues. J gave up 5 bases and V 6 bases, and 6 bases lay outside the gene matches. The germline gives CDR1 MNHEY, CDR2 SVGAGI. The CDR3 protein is CASRMTSGGAHEQYF. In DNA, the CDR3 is TGTGCCAGCAGGATGACTAGCGGGGGGGCCCACGAGCAGTACTTC.

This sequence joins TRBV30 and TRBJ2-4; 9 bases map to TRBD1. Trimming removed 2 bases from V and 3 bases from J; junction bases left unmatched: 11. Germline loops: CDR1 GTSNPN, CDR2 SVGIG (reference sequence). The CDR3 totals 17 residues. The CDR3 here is CAWSRTGGLSGKNIQYF. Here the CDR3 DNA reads TGTGCCTGGAGTCGTACAGGGGGCTTGTCGGGCAAAAACATTCAGTACTTC.

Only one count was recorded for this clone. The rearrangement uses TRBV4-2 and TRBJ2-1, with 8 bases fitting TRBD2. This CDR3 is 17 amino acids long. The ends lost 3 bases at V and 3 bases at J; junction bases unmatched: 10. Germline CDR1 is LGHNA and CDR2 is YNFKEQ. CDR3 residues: CASSQRLAGGFYNEQFF. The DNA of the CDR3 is TGTGCCAGCAGCCAGCGCCTGGCGGGGGGTTTCTACAATGAGCAGTTCTTC.

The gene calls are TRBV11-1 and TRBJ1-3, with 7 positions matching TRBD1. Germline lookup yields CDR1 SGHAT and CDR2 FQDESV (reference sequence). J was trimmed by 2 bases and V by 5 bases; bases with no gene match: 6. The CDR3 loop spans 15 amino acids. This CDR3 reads CASSDTGTAGNTIYF. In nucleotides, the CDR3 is TGTGCCAGCAGCGATACAGGGACAGCTGGAAACACCATATATTTT.

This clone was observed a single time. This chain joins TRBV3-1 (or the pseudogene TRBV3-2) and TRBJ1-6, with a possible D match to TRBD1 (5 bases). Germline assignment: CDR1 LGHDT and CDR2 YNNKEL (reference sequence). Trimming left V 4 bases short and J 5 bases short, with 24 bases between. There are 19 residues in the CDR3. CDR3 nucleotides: TGTGCCAGCAGCCCGAACCCCTCGACAGCTTCCATTAATAATTCACCCCTCCACTTT. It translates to CASSPNPSTASINNSPLHF.

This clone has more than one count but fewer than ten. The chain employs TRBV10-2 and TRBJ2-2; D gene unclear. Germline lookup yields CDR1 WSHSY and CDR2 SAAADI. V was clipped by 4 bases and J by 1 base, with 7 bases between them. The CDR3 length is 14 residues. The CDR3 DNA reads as TGCGCCAGCAGTGTTGCAGGGAACACCGGGGAGCTGTTTTTT. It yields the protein CASSVAGNTGELFF.

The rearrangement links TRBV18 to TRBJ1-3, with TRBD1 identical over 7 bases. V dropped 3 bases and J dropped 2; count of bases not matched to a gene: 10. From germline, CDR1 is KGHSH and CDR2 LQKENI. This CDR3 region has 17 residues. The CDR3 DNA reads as TGTGCCAGCTCACCGGCGGCGATTACAGGGGCTGGAAACACCATATATTTT. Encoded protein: CASSPAAITGAGNTIYF.

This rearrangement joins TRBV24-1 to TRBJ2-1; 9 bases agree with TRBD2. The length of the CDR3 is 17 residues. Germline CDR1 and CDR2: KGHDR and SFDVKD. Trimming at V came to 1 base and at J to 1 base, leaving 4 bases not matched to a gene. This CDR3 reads CATSDFSGRGSYNEQFF. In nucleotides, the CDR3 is TGTGCCACCAGTGATTTTAGCGGGAGAGGGTCCTACAATGAGCAGTTCTTC.

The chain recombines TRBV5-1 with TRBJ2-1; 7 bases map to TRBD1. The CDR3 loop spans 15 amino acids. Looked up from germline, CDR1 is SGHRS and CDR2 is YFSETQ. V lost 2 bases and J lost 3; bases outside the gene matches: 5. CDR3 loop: CASSFGRGNYNEQFF. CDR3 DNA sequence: TGCGCCAGCAGCTTCGGCAGGGGGAACTACAATGAGCAGTTCTTC.

CDR3 nucleotides: TGTGCCAGCAGCTTAGAGGGACTAGCGGGAGTTTTCTCCTACAATGAGCAGTTCTTC. Translating it yields CASSLEGLAGVFSYNEQFF. This chain uses TRBV11-3 with TRBJ2-1, with 14 nucleotides matching TRBD2. V gave up 0 bases and J gave up 0 bases; unmatched junction bases: 4. Per germline, CDR1 SGHNT and CDR2 YENEEA. The CDR3 consists of 19 residues. Together with reference TRBV11-3 and TRBJ2-1, the CDR3 gives the full variable domain: EAGVVQSPRYKIIEKKQPVAFWCNPISGHNTLYWYLQNLGQGPELLIRYENEEAVDDSQLPKDRFSAERLKGVDSTLKIQPAELGDSAVYLCASSLEGLAGVFSYNEQFFGPGTRLTVL.

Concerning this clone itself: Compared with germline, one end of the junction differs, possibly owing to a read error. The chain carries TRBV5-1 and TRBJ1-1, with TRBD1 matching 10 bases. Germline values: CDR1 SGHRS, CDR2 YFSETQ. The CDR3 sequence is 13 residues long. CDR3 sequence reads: CASSRGDRGEAFF. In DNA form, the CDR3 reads TGTGCCAGCAGCCGGGGGGACAGGGGTGAAGCTTTCTTT.

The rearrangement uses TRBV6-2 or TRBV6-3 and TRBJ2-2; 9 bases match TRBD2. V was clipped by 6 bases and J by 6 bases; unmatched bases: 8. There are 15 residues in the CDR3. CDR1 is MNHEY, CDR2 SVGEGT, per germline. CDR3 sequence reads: CASSFSGGTAGELFF. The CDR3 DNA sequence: TGTGCCAGCAGCTTTAGCGGGGGTACAGCCGGGGAGCTGTTTTTT.

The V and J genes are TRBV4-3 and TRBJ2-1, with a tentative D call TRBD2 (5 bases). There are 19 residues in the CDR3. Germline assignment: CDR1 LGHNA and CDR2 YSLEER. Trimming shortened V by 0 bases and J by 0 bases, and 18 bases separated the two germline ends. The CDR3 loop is CASSQDPPGTGNSYNEQFF. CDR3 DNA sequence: TGCGCCAGCAGCCAAGATCCCCCGGGAACTGGGAACTCCTACAATGAGCAGTTCTTC.

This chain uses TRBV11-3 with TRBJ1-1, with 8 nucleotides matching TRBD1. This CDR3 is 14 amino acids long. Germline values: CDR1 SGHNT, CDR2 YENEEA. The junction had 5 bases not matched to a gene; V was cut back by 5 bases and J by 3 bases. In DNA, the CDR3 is TGTGCCAGCAGCCTGGGGACAGGCTACACTGAAGCTTTCTTT. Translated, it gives CASSLGTGYTEAFF.

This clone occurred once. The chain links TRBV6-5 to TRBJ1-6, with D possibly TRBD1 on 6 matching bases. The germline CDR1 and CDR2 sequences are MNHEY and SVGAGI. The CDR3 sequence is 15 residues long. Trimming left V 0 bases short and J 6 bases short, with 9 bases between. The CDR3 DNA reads TGTGCCAGCAGTTACTCGACCAGGGGTAATTCACCCCTCCACTTT. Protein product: CASSYSTRGNSPLHF.

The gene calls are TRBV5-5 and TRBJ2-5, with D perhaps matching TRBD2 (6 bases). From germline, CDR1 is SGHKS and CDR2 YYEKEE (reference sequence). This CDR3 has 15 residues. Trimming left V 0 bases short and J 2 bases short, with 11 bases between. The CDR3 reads CASSLEGRGQETQYF. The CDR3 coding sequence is TGTGCCAGCAGCTTGGAGGGTCGGGGGCAAGAGACCCAGTACTTC.

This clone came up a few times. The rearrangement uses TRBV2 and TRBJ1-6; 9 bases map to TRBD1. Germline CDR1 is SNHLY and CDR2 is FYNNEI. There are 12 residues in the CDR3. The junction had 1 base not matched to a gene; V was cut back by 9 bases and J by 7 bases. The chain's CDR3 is CARGQGNSPLHF. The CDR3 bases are TGTGCCAGGGGACAGGGCAATTCACCCCTCCACTTT.

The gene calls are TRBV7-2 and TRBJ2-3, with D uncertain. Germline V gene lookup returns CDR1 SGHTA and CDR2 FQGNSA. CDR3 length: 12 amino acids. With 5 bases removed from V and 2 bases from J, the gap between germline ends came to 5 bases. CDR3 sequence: CASSPPTDTQYF. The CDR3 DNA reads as TGTGCCAGCAGCCCTCCCACAGATACGCAGTATTTT.

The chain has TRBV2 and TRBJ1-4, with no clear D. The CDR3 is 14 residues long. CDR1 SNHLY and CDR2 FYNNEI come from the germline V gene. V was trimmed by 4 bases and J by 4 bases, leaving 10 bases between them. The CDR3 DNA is TGTGCCAGCAGTGTCTCCCCTAATAATGAAAAACTGTTTTTT. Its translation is CASSVSPNNEKLFF.